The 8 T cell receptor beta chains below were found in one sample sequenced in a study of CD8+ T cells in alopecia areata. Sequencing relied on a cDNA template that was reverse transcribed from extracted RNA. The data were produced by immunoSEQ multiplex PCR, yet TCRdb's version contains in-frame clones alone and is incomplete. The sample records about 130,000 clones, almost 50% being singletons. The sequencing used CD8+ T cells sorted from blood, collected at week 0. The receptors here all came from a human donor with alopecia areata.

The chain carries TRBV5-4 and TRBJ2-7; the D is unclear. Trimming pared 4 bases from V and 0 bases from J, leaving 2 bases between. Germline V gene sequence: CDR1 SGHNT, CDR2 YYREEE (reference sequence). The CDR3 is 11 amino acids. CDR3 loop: CASSDSYEQYF. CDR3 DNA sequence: TGTGCCAGCAGCGACTCCTACGAGCAGTACTTC.

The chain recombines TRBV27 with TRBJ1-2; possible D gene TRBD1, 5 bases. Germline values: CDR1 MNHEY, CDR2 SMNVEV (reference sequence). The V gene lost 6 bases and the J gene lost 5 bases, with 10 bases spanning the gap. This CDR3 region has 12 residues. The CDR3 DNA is TGTGCCAGCAGCACTCGGGGGTATGGCTACACCTTC. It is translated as CASSTRGYGYTF.

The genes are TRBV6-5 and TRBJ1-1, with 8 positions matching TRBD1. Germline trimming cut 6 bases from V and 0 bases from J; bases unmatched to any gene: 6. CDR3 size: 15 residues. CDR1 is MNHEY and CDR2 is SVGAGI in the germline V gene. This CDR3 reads CASSVRQGLNTEAFF. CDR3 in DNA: TGTGCCAGCAGCGTACGACAGGGGCTGAACACTGAAGCTTTCTTT.

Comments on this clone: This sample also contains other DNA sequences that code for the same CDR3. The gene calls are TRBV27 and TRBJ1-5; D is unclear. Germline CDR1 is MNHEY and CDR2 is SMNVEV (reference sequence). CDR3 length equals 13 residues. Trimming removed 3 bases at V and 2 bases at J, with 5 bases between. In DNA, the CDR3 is TGTGCCAGCAGTTTCGGGGGCAATCAGCCCCAGCATTTT. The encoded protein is CASSFGGNQPQHF.

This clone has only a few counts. CDR3 residues: CATSKGRRTGVYEQYF. DNA for the CDR3: TGTGCCACCAGCAAGGGGCGACGGACAGGGGTCTACGAGCAGTACTTC. The chain combines TRBV15 with TRBJ2-7; 9 bases are a match to TRBD1. Germline trimming cut 4 bases from V and 3 bases from J; bases unmatched to any gene: 10. The CDR3 contains 16 residues. CDR1 is LNHNV and CDR2 is YYDKDF in the germline V gene (reference sequence).

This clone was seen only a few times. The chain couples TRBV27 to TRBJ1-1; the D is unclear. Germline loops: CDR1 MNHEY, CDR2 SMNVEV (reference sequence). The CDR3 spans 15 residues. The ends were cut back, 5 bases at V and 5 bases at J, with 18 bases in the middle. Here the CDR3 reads CASSPPRGRVTEAFF. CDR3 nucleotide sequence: TGTGCCAGCAGTCCCCCGCGGGGAAGGGTGACTGAAGCTTTCTTT.

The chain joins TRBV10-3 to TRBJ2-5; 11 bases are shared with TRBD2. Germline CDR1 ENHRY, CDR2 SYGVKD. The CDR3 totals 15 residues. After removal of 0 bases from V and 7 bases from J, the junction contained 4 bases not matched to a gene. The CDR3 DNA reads TGTGCCATCAGTGAGTCTCAGCTAGCGGGGGGGACCCAGTACTTC. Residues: CAISESQLAGGTQYF.

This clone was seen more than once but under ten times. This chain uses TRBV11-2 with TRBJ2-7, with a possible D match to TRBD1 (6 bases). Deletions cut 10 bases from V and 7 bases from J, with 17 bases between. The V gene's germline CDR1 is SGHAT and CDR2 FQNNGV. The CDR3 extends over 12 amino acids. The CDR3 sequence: CATGRTAGEQYF. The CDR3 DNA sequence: TGTGCCACTGGGCGGACAGCAGGGGAGCAGTACTTC.